Below, 11 T cell receptor beta chains from the same sample are listed, as sequenced in a study of blood T cell repertoires in COVID-19. Repertoires were generated with immunoSEQ multiplex PCR, while TCRdb's copy carries only in-frame clones and drops some. The sample holds approximately 150,000 clones; 83% are singletons and the top ten take roughly 2%. What was sequenced was peripheral blood. These receptors were collected from a woman of 80 years or more with acute or convalescent COVID-19.

The rearrangement uses TRBV13 and TRBJ2-3; TRBD2 agrees at 12 bases. In germline, CDR1 is PRHDT, CDR2 FYEKMQ (reference sequence). The CDR3 is 18 amino acids. V lost 4 bases and J lost 1; bases outside the gene matches: 9. Here the CDR3 DNA reads TGTGCCAGCAGCTCCAGACTAGCGGGGGAACGGGGCACAGATACGCAGTATTTT. Translation: CASSSRLAGERGTDTQYF.

The rearrangement uses TRBV4-2 and TRBJ2-2; TRBD2 agrees at 15 bases. V dropped 6 bases and J dropped 5; count of bases not matched to a gene: 13. Germline-derived CDR1 and CDR2 are LGHNA and YNFKEQ. CDR3 length: 19 amino acids. CDR3 region: CASRRSGTSGGTFTGELFF. The CDR3 bases are TGTGCCAGCAGGCGGTCCGGGACTAGCGGGGGGACTTTTACCGGGGAGCTGTTTTTT.

The chain links TRBV5-1 to TRBJ1-3; 7 bases agree with TRBD1. The CDR3 runs to 20 residues. V trimming: 1 base; J trimming: 1 base; junction bases outside the gene matches: 17. From germline, CDR1 is SGHRS and CDR2 YFSETQ. Written as DNA, the CDR3 is TGCGCCAGCAGCTTGACGGGAGGGACAGCGAACTCGATTTCTGGAAACACCATATATTTT. Encoded protein: CASSLTGGTANSISGNTIYF.

This chain uses TRBV21-1 with TRBJ1-1. TRBV21-1 is a documented pseudogene. The CDR3 extends over 15 amino acids. The CDR3 nucleotides are TGTGCCAGCAGCAAAGAACGGGGAATGAACACTGAAGCTTTCTTT. Encoded protein: CASSKERGMNTEAFF.

This clone has more than one count but fewer than ten. The V and J genes are TRBV7-8 and TRBJ1-1, with a tentative D call TRBD1 (6 bases). CDR3 length equals 12 residues. Trimming pared 5 bases from V and 10 bases from J, leaving 14 bases between. Germline V gene lookup returns CDR1 SGHVS and CDR2 FQNEAQ. CDR3 coding DNA: TGTGCCAGCAGCGACAGGAGCTTGGGAGCTTTCTTT. It yields the protein CASSDRSLGAFF.

The CDR3 nucleotides read TGTGCCAGCAGCCACATACCCGTTGTGGCCAGGGAGCTGTTTTTT. As protein: CASSHIPVVARELFF. The V gene is TRBV4-2, the J gene TRBJ2-2; D is unclear. V was cut by 3 bases and J by 9 bases, with 17 bases left in between. Germline lookup yields CDR1 LGHNA and CDR2 YNFKEQ. The CDR3 length is 15 residues.

The chain links TRBV7-2 to TRBJ2-2, with D perhaps TRBD2 (6 bases). The germline V gene encodes CDR1 SGHTA and CDR2 FQGNSA. This CDR3 region has 16 residues. V shed 4 bases and J shed 5 bases, with 17 bases lying between them. The CDR3 bases are TGTGCCAGCAGCTCATCCGGGGCAGGGAGGACCGGGGAGCTGTTTTTT. This translates into CASSSSGAGRTGELFF.

The rearrangement joins TRBV6-2 or TRBV6-3 to TRBJ2-1; D uncertain. V dropped 3 bases and J dropped 4 bases, with 19 bases sitting between them. In germline, CDR1 is MNHEY, CDR2 SVGEGT. This CDR3 contains 17 residues. CDR3 amino acids: CASSYGAGPLEYNEQFF. Here the CDR3 DNA reads TGTGCCAGCAGTTATGGTGCAGGCCCCCTTGAATACAATGAGCAGTTCTTC.

This chain joins TRBV29-1 and TRBJ1-2, with 11 bases aligning to TRBD1. CDR3 length: 15 amino acids. Germline V lookup: CDR1 SQVTM, CDR2 ANQGSEA. V lost 8 bases to trimming and J lost 2 bases; unmatched junction nucleotides: 10. The DNA for the CDR3 is TGCAGCCCACCCGGACAGGGGGCAAAAAACTATGGCTACACCTTC. Amino acids: CSPPGQGAKNYGYTF.

Only one count was recorded for this clone. V is TRBV19 and J is TRBJ1-5; 7 bases are shared with TRBD1. This CDR3 is 16 amino acids long. Trimming removed 4 bases from V and 4 bases from J; junction bases left unmatched: 10. Per the germline V gene, CDR1 is LNHDA and CDR2 is SQIVND (reference sequence). DNA of the CDR3: TGTGCCAGTAGTACGATGACAGGGTCTCGTAATCAGCCCCAGCATTTT. Amino acids: CASSTMTGSRNQPQHF.

J is TRBJ1-6 and V is TRBV30; 8 nucleotides match TRBD1. Germline lookup yields CDR1 GTSNPN and CDR2 SVGIG (reference sequence). V was clipped by 8 bases and J by 7 bases; unmatched bases: 7. The CDR3 extends over 13 amino acids. CDR3 loop: CAGSQGVNSPLHF. The CDR3 DNA reads TGTGCCGGCTCACAGGGGGTAAATTCACCCCTCCACTTT.